A single sample is the source of the 21 T cell receptor beta chains below, sequenced in a study of cytomegalovirus exposure and HLA in healthy donors. The PCR used 60 Vbeta and 13 Jbeta primers. Sequencing used immunoSEQ multiplex PCR; TCRdb keeps in-frame clones, though not all of them. The sample lists 95,000 to 150,000 clones; roughly 81% were seen once. The material sequenced was PBMCs. The source of these receptors is a woman in her twenties or thirties in good health and CMV-seronegative.

The chain links TRBV4-1 to TRBJ1-6; D possibly corresponds to TRBD1 (6 bases). Germline values: CDR1 MGHRA, CDR2 YSYEKL. The V end was cut by 0 bases, the J end by 9 bases, with 15 bases between. The CDR3 consists of 16 residues. CDR3 coding DNA: TGCGCCAGCAGCCAAGATCGGGCCAGGGGTAGTTCACCCCTCCACTTT. It encodes CASSQDRARGSSPLHF.

The chain combines TRBV5-4 with TRBJ2-5, with 8 nucleotides matching TRBD2. Germline V gives CDR1 SGHNT, CDR2 YYREEE (reference sequence). This CDR3 comprises 13 residues. V dropped 4 bases and J dropped 5; count of bases not matched to a gene: 4. The CDR3 spells CASSRGLGETQYF. DNA for the CDR3: TGTGCCAGCAGCCGGGGACTAGGGGAGACCCAGTACTTC.

This rearrangement joins TRBV7-2 to TRBJ1-4; D perhaps matches TRBD1 (5 bases). Trimming pared 2 bases from V and 8 bases from J, leaving 21 bases between. This CDR3 has 17 amino acids. Germline loops: CDR1 SGHTA, CDR2 FQGNSA. The chain's CDR3 is CASSLFPSGTGEEKLFF. CDR3 coding DNA: TGTGCCAGCAGCTTATTCCCATCGGGGACGGGGGAAGAAAAACTGTTTTTT.

A few counts support this clone. The rearrangement joins TRBV4-1 to TRBJ2-7, with a possible D match to TRBD1 (5 bases). Germline lookup yields CDR1 MGHRA and CDR2 YSYEKL. With 4 bases removed from V and 1 base from J, the gap between germline ends came to 8 bases. There are 13 residues in the CDR3. CDR3 sequence: CASSPKGSYEQYF. Here the CDR3 DNA reads TGCGCCAGCAGCCCTAAGGGGTCCTACGAGCAGTACTTC.

In this sample, this clone turned up once. The same CDR3 can be traced to other DNA sequences in this sample. This rearrangement joins TRBV4-1 to TRBJ2-3, with 7 bases aligning to TRBD1. The CDR3 consists of 13 residues. Germline assignment: CDR1 MGHRA and CDR2 YSYEKL. V was clipped by 5 bases and J by 4 bases; unmatched bases: 3. Here the CDR3 reads CASSFQGADTQYF. The CDR3 region has the DNA TGCGCCAGCAGCTTCCAGGGGGCAGATACGCAGTATTTT.

V is TRBV30 and J is TRBJ2-2; D ambiguous. CDR1 and CDR2 (germline): GTSNPN, SVGIG (reference sequence). There are 13 residues in the CDR3. Trimming stripped 7 bases from V and 2 bases from J, with 11 bases between. In DNA form, the CDR3 reads TGTGCCTCTAAGCCGGTAAACACCGGGGAGCTGTTTTTT. This translates into CASKPVNTGELFF. Based on the CDR3 plus reference TRBV30 and TRBJ2-2, the full variable domain is SQTIHQWPATLVQPVGSPLSLECTVEGTSNPNLYWYRQAAGRGLQLLFYSVGIGQISSEVPQNLSASRPQDRQFILSSKKLLLSDSGFYLCASKPVNTGELFFGEGSRLTVL.

Written as DNA, the CDR3 is TGTGCCAGCATTGAGCAGGGCTCCTACAATGAGCAGTTCTTC. This codes for CASIEQGSYNEQFF. This chain uses TRBV2 with TRBJ2-1; TRBD1 is a possible D gene (5 bases). With 7 bases removed from V and 0 bases from J, the gap between germline ends came to 10 bases. CDR1 is SNHLY and CDR2 is FYNNEI in the germline V gene. CDR3 size: 14 residues.

This chain joins TRBV15 and TRBJ1-5, with 10 nucleotides matching TRBD1. With 4 bases clipped from V and 7 bases from J, the junction kept 4 bases outside the gene matches. The CDR3 length is 14 residues. The germline V gene encodes CDR1 LNHNV and CDR2 YYDKDF (reference sequence). CDR3 sequence reads: CATSTDRGQQPQHF. CDR3 nucleotides: TGTGCCACCAGCACCGACAGGGGGCAACAGCCCCAGCATTTT.

The CDR3 sequence is CACLSPGAATDTQYF. The CDR3 nucleotides are TGTGCCTGCCTATCTCCTGGGGCCGCCACAGATACGCAGTATTTT. The chain joins TRBV30 to TRBJ2-3, with a tentative D call TRBD1 (5 bases). This CDR3 is built from 15 residues. CDR1 and CDR2 from the germline V gene are GTSNPN and SVGIG (reference sequence). The germline V and J ends were trimmed by 6 bases and 2 bases, with 18 bases remaining between them.

The CDR3 is CATSRGQNTGELFF. The CDR3 DNA reads TGTGCCACCAGCAGAGGACAGAACACCGGGGAGCTGTTTTTT. The chain uses TRBV15 and TRBJ2-2; D not certain. CDR1 is LNHNV, CDR2 YYDKDF, per germline (reference sequence). Trimming removed 1 base from V and 1 base from J, with 4 bases in between. The CDR3 is 14 amino acids.

This rearrangement joins TRBV2 to TRBJ2-7, with a weak D call TRBD1 (5 bases). The length of the CDR3 is 14 residues. The V end was cut by 9 bases, the J end by 3 bases, with 18 bases between. CDR1 and CDR2 from the germline V gene are SNHLY and FYNNEI. Here the CDR3 DNA reads TGTGCCAGGTCTAGTGAACAGGACCTCTACGAGCAGTACTTC. Translated: CARSSEQDLYEQYF.

The chain is built from TRBV6-4 and TRBJ2-2; D may be TRBD1 (5 bases). This CDR3 region has 14 residues. The V end lost 4 bases, the J end lost 3 bases, and 9 bases lay between the germline ends. Germline CDR1 reads MRHNA; CDR2 reads SNTAGT. This CDR3 is CASSAGSDTGELFF. In nucleotides, the CDR3 is TGTGCCAGCAGTGCAGGGTCCGACACCGGGGAGCTGTTTTTT.

The rearrangement uses TRBV27 and TRBJ1-1, with D perhaps matching TRBD1 (5 bases). The CDR3 totals 14 residues. With 3 bases removed from V and 4 bases from J, the gap between germline ends came to 12 bases. The germline CDR1 and CDR2 sequences are MNHEY and SMNVEV (reference sequence). The CDR3 nucleotides are TGTGCCAGCAGTTTTGACGGGGGGGGCACTGAAGCTTTCTTT. It specifies CASSFDGGGTEAFF.

The rearrangement uses TRBV21-1 and TRBJ2-7; the table's TRBD1 call for D was not verified on the DNA. TRBV21-1 is a pseudogene locus. The CDR3 runs 15 residues. CDR3 residues: CASRNSGTGAYEQYF. CDR3 DNA: TGTGCCAGCAGAAACTCCGGGACAGGGGCCTACGAGCAGTACTTC.

This clone appeared a few times. The chain links TRBV6-1 to TRBJ2-7; 7 bases match TRBD2. V lost 6 bases, J lost 0 bases, and 5 bases stayed unmatched. CDR1 is MNHNS and CDR2 is SASEGT in the germline V gene. CDR3 length: 14 residues. The CDR3 bases are TGTGCCAGCAGGGCTAGCGGAACCTCCTACGAGCAGTACTTC. Translated: CASRASGTSYEQYF.

The chain is built from TRBV7-9 and TRBJ2-1, with TRBD2 identical over 7 bases. The V gene's germline CDR1 is SEHNR and CDR2 FQNEAQ (reference sequence). Trimming at V came to 1 base and at J to 2 bases, leaving 11 bases not matched to a gene. The CDR3 is 18 amino acids. CDR3 residues: CASSLEDKGGIPYNEQFF. CDR3 nucleotides: TGTGCCAGCAGCTTAGAGGATAAGGGAGGGATCCCCTACAATGAGCAGTTCTTC.

The rearrangement links TRBV7-6 to TRBJ1-4; no clear D gene. Germline lookup yields CDR1 SGHVS and CDR2 FNYEAQ. Trimming shortened V by 4 bases and J by 0 bases, and 3 bases separated the two germline ends. This CDR3 region has 13 residues. The DNA of the CDR3 is TGTGCCAGCAGCTACTCAACTAATGAAAAACTGTTTTTT. Translating it yields CASSYSTNEKLFF.

The gene calls are TRBV7-2 and TRBJ1-1, with D tentatively TRBD1 (5 bases). Germline values: CDR1 SGHTA, CDR2 FQGNSA. The CDR3 extends over 14 amino acids. V was pared by 1 base and J by 5 bases, with 11 bases between. CDR3 in DNA: TGTGCCAGCAGCTTAGTTCCAGGGAGGACTGAAGCTTTCTTT. It codes for CASSLVPGRTEAFF.

The chain couples TRBV11-3 to TRBJ2-1; 8 positions match TRBD2. This CDR3 region has 17 residues. The V and J ends lost 2 bases and 0 bases, in that order; junction bases with no gene match: 6. CDR1 and CDR2 from the germline V gene are SGHNT and YENEEA. CDR3 loop: CASSLRGRTSSYNEQFF. The DNA of the CDR3 is TGTGCCAGCAGCTTACGCGGGAGGACAAGCTCCTACAATGAGCAGTTCTTC.

The V and J genes are TRBV21-1 and TRBJ2-3; the D segment call TRBD2 is taken from the table without a DNA check. TRBV21-1 is classified as a pseudogene. The CDR3 has 17 amino acids. For the CDR3, the DNA is TGTGCCAGCAGCAATGAGGTGCGGGTGAGGCACACAGATACGCAGTATTTT. Its translation is CASSNEVRVRHTDTQYF.

The gene calls are TRBV9 and TRBJ1-2; no clear D gene. Germline CDR1 reads SGDLS; CDR2 reads YYNGEE. The ends were cut back, 5 bases at V and 0 bases at J, with 5 bases in the middle. The CDR3 sequence is 12 residues long. Here the CDR3 reads CASRATNYGYTF. The CDR3 DNA follows: TGTGCCAGCAGAGCTACTAACTATGGCTACACCTTC.